The source of this T cell receptor beta chain is a study of control samples from healthy donors and cancer patients (dated by TCRdb to 2020 to 2021). As concerns this clone: Its recognized antigen is unknown. Within one base of it there is no much larger clone, and no base qualities were kept.

The germline V gene yields SGHRS for CDR1 and YFSETQ for CDR2. V is trimmed back by 4 bases and J by 0 bases, and the junction contains 7 bases that no gene match accounts for. The CDR3 has 17 amino acids, counting the end cysteine and phenylalanine. Only the CDR3 DNA stays, 51 bases, in frame from base 1. Library method: the immunoSEQ multiplex PCR assay. As stored in TCRdb, this immuneACCESS dataset retains in-frame rearrangements with V and J assigned. A fraction of the clones does not appear; measured against another copy, unresolved V genes explain less than half of the discrepancy, and the remainder lacks a known reason. For this sample the table gives 88,000 or so clones, of which 85% to 95% were detected only once. Of the sample, about 5% is held by the ten largest clones.

What was sequenced was blood. The V gene is TRBV5-1 and the J gene is TRBJ2-4; TRBD1 lines up with 10 middle nucleotides. This TCR was sampled from a woman aged 18-29 years in good health. CDR3 reads: CASSLSDRGRAKNIQYF. The nucleotide sequence is given as TGCGCCAGCAGCCTGAGCGACAGGGGGCGAGCCAAAAACATTCAGTACTTC.